The text below deals with one TCR beta chain. TCRdb's copy holds only in-frame clones and misses some; the assay was immunoSEQ multiplex PCR. The sample consists of nearly 70,000 clones, 65% to 90% of them appearing once. The record originates from a study of OX40 agonist ivuxolimab in advanced cancers. The CDR3 is made up of 11 amino acids. Trimming stripped 1 base from V and 7 bases from J, with 6 bases between. CDR1 is DFQATT, CDR2 SNEGSKA, per germline (reference sequence). Source: CD4+ or CD8+ T cells sorted from blood, taken in a trial of the OX40 agonist ivuxolimab. This rearrangement joins TRBV20-1 to TRBJ2-3; no definite D call. This TCR derives from an adult with an advanced solid tumor such as melanoma, head and neck, liver or kidney cancer. The CDR3 loop is CSARAGNTQYF. In DNA, the CDR3 is TGCAGTGCTAGAGCCGGTAATACGCAGTATTTT.